Described below is a single TCR beta chain sequence and its context. Its cognate antigen is unknown. The CDR3 has 11 amino acids. Trimming left V 8 bases short and J 3 bases short, with 7 bases between. The germline CDR1 and CDR2 sequences are MNHNY and SVGAGI (reference sequence). General study findings and limits: Tumor memory CD4+ T cell TCR gene usage was found to cluster with blood and lymph node memory CD4+ cells and with lymph node naive CD4+ cells. Tumor Tregs overlapped most with tumor, then blood, naive CD4+ cells.

Semi-nested PCR with Nested Universal Primer A followed constant-region reverse priming of full-length variable regions. TCRdb recomputed calls from the 5' RACE reads with MiXCR, one row per CDR3 protein. The sample records around 43,000 distinct CDR3 sequences, 15% to 20% being singletons. V gene TRBV6-6 combines with J gene TRBJ2-5; D is unclear. The specimen sequenced was naive CD4+ T cells sorted from a lymph node. Subset here: naive CD4+ T cells, CD4+CD45RA+CD25-. This clonotype originated in a female donor with breast cancer. The CDR3 loop is CASEKKETQYF. For the CDR3, the DNA is TGTGCCAGCGAGAAGAAAGAGACCCAGTACTTC.